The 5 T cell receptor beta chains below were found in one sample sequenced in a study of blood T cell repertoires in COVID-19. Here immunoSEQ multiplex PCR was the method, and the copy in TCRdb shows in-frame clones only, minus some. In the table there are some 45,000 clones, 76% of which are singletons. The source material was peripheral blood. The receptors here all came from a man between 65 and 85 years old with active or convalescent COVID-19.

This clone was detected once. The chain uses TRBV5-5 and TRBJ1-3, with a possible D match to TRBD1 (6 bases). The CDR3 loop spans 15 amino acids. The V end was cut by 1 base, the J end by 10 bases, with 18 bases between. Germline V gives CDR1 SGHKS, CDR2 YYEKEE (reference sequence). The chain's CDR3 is CASSLTGFETQTIYF. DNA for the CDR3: TGTGCCAGCAGCTTGACAGGGTTTGAAACCCAGACCATATATTTT.

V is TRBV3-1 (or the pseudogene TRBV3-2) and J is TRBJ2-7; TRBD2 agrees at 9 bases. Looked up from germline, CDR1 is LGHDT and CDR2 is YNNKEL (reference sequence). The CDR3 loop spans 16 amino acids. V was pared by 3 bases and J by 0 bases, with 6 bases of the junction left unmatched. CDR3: CASSQDAGGTSYEQYF. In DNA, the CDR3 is TGTGCCAGCAGCCAGGACGCGGGGGGGACCTCCTACGAGCAGTACTTC.

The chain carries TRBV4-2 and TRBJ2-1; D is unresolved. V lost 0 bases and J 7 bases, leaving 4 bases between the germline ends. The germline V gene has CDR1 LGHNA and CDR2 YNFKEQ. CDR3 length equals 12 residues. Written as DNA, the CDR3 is TGTGCCAGCAGCCAAGACAGAAATGAGCAGTTCTTC. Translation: CASSQDRNEQFF.

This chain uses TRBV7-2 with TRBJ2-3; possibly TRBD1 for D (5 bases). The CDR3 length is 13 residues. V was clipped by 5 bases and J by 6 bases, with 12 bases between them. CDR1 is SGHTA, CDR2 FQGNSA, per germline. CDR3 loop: CASSLNRQDTQYF. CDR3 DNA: TGTGCCAGCAGCCTGAACCGACAGGATACGCAGTATTTT.

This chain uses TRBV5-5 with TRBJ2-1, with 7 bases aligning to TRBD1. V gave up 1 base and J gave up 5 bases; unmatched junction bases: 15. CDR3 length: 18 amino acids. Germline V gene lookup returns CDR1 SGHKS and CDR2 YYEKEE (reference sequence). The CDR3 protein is CASSLMGQLRGFNNEQFF. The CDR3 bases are TGTGCCAGCAGCTTGATGGGACAGTTAAGGGGGTTTAACAATGAGCAGTTCTTC.